This TCR beta chain derives from a study of cytomegalovirus exposure and HLA in healthy donors. It was with 60 Vbeta and 13 Jbeta primers that the PCR ran. Data came from immunoSEQ multiplex PCR; TCRdb stores just in-frame clones and leaves some out. This listing includes 40,000 to 60,000 clones. V was trimmed by 7 bases and J by 6 bases, leaving 18 bases between them. The germline V gene has CDR1 MNHEY and CDR2 SVGAGI. The length of the CDR3 is 14 residues. Sequencing was carried out using PBMCs. This chain joins TRBV6-5 and TRBJ1-2; maybe TRBD1 (6 bases). The clonotype comes from a female donor in good health and CMV-seronegative. The CDR3 DNA is TGTGCCAGCACCGGTGGTGGGGGCGACAATGGCTACACCTTC. This sequence encodes CASTGGGGDNGYTF.